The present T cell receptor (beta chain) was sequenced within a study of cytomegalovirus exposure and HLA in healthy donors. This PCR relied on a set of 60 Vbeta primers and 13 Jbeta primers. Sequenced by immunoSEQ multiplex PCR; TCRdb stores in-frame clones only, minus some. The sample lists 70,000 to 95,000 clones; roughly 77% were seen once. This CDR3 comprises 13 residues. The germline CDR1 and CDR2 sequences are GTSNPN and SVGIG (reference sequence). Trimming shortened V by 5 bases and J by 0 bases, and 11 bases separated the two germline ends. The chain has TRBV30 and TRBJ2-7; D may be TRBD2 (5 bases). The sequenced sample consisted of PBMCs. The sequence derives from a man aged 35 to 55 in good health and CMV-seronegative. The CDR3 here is CAWDKGSSYEQYF. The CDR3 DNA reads TGTGCCTGGGACAAAGGGAGCTCCTACGAGCAGTACTTC.